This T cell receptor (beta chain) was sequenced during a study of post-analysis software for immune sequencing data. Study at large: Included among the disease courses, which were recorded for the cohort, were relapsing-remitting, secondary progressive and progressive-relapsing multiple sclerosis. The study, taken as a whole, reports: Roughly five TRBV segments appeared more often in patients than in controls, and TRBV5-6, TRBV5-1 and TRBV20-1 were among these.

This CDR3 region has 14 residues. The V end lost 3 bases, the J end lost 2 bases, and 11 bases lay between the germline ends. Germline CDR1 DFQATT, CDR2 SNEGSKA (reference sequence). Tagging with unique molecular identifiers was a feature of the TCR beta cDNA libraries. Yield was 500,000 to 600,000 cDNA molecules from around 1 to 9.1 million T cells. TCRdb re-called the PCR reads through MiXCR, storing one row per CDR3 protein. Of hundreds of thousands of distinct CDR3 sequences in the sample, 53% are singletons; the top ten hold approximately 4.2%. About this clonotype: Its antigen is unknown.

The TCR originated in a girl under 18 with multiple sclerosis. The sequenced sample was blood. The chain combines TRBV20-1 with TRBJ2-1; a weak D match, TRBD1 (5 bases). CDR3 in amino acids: CSARGQGTYNEQFF. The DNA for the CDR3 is TGCAGTGCTAGGGGGCAGGGTACCTACAATGAGCAGTTCTTC.